This T cell receptor (beta chain) appears in the sequencing data of a study of cytomegalovirus exposure and HLA in healthy donors. Overall study findings and caveats: Near-uniform donor sequencing depth was presumed by presence/absence analyses. The analysis excluded some indistinguishable V segments, including TRBV6-2 and TRBV6-3. Later analysis showed most CMV-associated TCR beta chains appearing HLA-restricted. Listed as cytomegalovirus-associated were 164 TCR beta chains.

Primers: 60 Vbeta forward and 13 Jbeta reverse. Measured with immunoSEQ multiplex PCR; TCRdb has only the in-frame clones, and not every one. Seen here are roughly 100,000 clones, about 70% observed once, and the top ten hold around 6.4%. Germline values: CDR1 MNHNY, CDR2 SVGAGI (reference sequence). The CDR3 totals 12 residues. Trimming pared 10 bases from V and 2 bases from J, leaving 9 bases between. As for this clone: Its matching antigen is unknown.

The V gene is TRBV6-6, the J gene TRBJ2-1, with D perhaps matching TRBD2 (5 bases). The sequenced material came from PBMCs. The sequence came from a woman between 50 and 59 years old in good health and CMV-seropositive. In nucleotides, the CDR3 is TGTGCCATCGGGCGGGCCTACAATGAGCAGTTCTTC. Its protein is CAIGRAYNEQFF.